This T cell receptor beta chain was documented in a study of T cell responses to AZD1222 COVID-19 vaccine. Produced via immunoSEQ multiplex PCR; TCRdb's table is partial and in-frame only. The sample includes some 120,000 clones, approximately 86% of them seen just once. Material: peripheral blood, obtained on day 0 of AZD1222 vaccination. This TCR was sampled from an adult in good health.

DNA of the CDR3: TGTGCCACCATTCCCCGTGCCAATGAGCAGTTCTTC. The encoded protein is CATIPRANEQFF. V usage is TRBV24-1 and J usage is TRBJ2-1; the D is unclear. Germline-derived CDR1 and CDR2 are KGHDR and SFDVKD. The V end lost 8 bases, the J end lost 6 bases, and 10 bases lay between the germline ends. CDR3 length equals 12 residues.